The source of this T cell receptor (beta chain) is a study of shared clonotypes between healthy human individuals (dated by TCRdb to 2019 to 2021). Background for the entire study: A few men and a couple of women, aged 18 to 49 years, made up the cohort. Between about 0.85 and 9.5 billion PBMCs per donor were obtained by leukapheresis. To increase sequencing depth and limit assay-specific biases, different laboratories used diverse techniques to prepare libraries and sequence TCR repertoires. For each donor, CD4 naive and CD4 memory were each run on three plates, CD8 naive on two plates, and CD8 memory on one plate. The study deeply sequenced blood TCR repertoires of five healthy adults to estimate repertoire size and the extent of clonotype sharing between individuals. Findings and caveats that apply to the study as a whole: When a few donors were compared, the shared fraction of clonotypes was around 5.1% for naive CD4, approximately 3.5% for naive CD8, 2% to 2.5% for memory CD4, and 0.4% for memory CD8. Larger estimated clonotype richness was generally found for naive subsets than for memory subsets. Clonotypes shared by all four sorted-subset donors showed higher generation probabilities than non-shared clonotypes. The genetic and exposure-history diversity represented was limited by the small number of donors. Only blood was sampled, and tissue TCR repertoires likely differ from those in blood. Based on pairwise subsampling, the degree of clonotype sharing among donors was expected to be affected by sequencing depth. Rarefaction of sorted-subset datasets indicated incomplete sequencing despite the large sequencing depth.

Using the deep immunoSEQ assay, multiplex PCR amplified TCR CDR3 regions from genomic DNA. Extracted genomic DNA from each cell subset was spread evenly across all wells of several immunoSEQ 96-well plates, with each plate serving as a replicate. For sorted subsets, 200 to 250 ng of genomic DNA, equivalent to 25,000 to 35,000 T cell genomes, went into each replicate PCR. The purified libraries were quantified using a Qubit 3.0 fluorometer, sized with a Bioanalyzer 2100, and then quantified again using the KAPA Library Quantification kit. Every immunoSEQ 96-well plate was sequenced on a dedicated single-read 150-cycle Illumina NextSeq 550 flow cell. From the authors' description of their analysis: Because the immunoSEQ output included only junctional sequences and no quality scores, the filtering could not be the same as the filtering used for full-length reads. To assign V/J genes and CDR3, sequences were annotated using PyIR, a Python wrapper for IgBLAST v1.9, with IMGT germline references. Reads were filtered out if the reads had weak V/J assignments (E-value above 1e-6), no CDR3, stop codons, out-of-frame junctions, or ambiguous translated residues. V3J clonotypes were defined by identical inferred V gene, J gene, and CDR3 amino acid sequence. The percentage overlap between two repertoires was calculated by dividing the number of shared unique clonotypes by the size of the smaller repertoire. RTK rarefaction, the Chao1 estimator, and Recon v2.1 estimates of unobserved clonotypes were used to assess repertoire richness. Generation probabilities for all TCRbeta clonotypes obtained by the gDNA method from a handful of donors were computed using OLGA. Imported from immuneACCESS, the table was reduced by TCRdb to in-frame sequences with V and J called. These copies leave out some clones; in studies compared against another copy, an unresolved V gene accounts for under half, and the cause of the remainder is not known. That table furnishes V, J and clone size, whereas the DNA furnished D and trimming. The sample yields about 990,000 clones; around 82% were counted once. The ten largest account for 0.6% to 0.7% of the sample.

Its CDR3 holds 18 amino acids, cysteine through phenylalanine. CDR3 DNA is the only sequence kept; it has 54 bases, read in frame from the first base. Per the germline V gene, MNHNS is the CDR1 and SASEGT is the CDR2. V sheds 4 bases and J sheds 5 bases, leaving 24 bases between their ends. Worth noting for this clone: Which antigen it targets is not known. Base qualities are not provided; no much larger clone lies one nucleotide away.

Healthy HIV-negative adults with no recently reported acute infections or vaccinations were included as donors. Only Caucasian adults living in Nashville, Tennessee, USA were represented among the donors. Magnetic negative selection was used to enrich CD4+ T cells, after which naive cells were positively selected on CD45RA and the negative fraction became the memory subset. Blood was collected by leukapheresis, and PBMCs were isolated by Ficoll-Histopaque density gradient centrifugation and then cryopreserved in liquid nitrogen vapor phase. Analytical flow cytometry was used to check the purity and quantity of each magnetically sorted T cell population. From each sorted fraction, genomic DNA was isolated and quantified by UV absorbance on a Nanodrop 2000c.

The sequenced sample was memory CD4+ T cells from PBMCs. The cell subset or site label corresponds to: CD45RA-negative fraction. The TCR originated in a man aged 18 to 30 in good health. Some clones in this sample may be carry-over from other donors' samples. The rearranged chain carries TRBV6-1 and TRBJ1-5, with TRBD1 tentatively as D gene (5 bases match). DNA sequence: TGTGCCAGCAGTGTTCCCGACAGAGGGGCCGCGATAGATCAGCCCCAGCATTTT. Its amino acids are CASSVPDRGAAIDQPQHF.